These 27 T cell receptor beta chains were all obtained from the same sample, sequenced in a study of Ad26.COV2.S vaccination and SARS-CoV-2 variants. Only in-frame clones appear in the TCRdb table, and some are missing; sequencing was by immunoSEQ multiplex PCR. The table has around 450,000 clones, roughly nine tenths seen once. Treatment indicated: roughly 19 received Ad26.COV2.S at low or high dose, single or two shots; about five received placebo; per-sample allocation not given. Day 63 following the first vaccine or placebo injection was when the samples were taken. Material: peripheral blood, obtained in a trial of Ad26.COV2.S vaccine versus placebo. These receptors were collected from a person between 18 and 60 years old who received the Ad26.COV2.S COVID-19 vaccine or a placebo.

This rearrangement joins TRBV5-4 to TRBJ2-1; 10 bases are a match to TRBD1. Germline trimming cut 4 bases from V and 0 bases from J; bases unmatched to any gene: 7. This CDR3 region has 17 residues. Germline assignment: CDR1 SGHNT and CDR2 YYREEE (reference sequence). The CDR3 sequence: CASSGYRTGGSYNEQFF. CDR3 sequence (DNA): TGTGCCAGCAGCGGGTATAGGACAGGGGGCTCCTACAATGAGCAGTTCTTC.

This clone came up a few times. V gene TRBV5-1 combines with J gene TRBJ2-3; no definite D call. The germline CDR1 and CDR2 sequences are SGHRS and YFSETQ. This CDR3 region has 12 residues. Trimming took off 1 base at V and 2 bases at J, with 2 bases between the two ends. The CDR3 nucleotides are TGCGCCAGCAGCTTGCCCACAGATACGCAGTATTTT. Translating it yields CASSLPTDTQYF.

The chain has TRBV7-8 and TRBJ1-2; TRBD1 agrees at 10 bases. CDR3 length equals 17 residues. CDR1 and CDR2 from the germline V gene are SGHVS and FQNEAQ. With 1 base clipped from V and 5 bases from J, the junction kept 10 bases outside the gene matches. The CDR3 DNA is TGTGCCAGCAGCTTAGAACCGACGTGGACAGGGGGGTATGGCTACACCTTC. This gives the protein CASSLEPTWTGGYGYTF.

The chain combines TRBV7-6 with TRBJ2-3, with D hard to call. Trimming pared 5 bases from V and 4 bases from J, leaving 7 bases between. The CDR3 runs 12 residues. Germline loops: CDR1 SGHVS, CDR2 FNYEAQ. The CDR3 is CASSRLADTQYF. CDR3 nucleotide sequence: TGTGCCAGCAGCCGTCTAGCAGATACGCAGTATTTT.

CDR3 residues: CAWGGKNIQYF. DNA for the CDR3: TGTGCCTGGGGTGGTAAAAACATTCAGTACTTC. The V and J genes are TRBV30 and TRBJ2-4, with D hard to call. Trimming left V 5 bases short and J 4 bases short, with 6 bases between. Germline CDR1 and CDR2: GTSNPN and SVGIG (reference sequence). The CDR3 spans 11 residues.

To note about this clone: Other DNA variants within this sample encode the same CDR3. The CDR3 DNA sequence: TGTGCCAGCAGCTTAGGGAACTATGGCTACACCTTC. Translated, it gives CASSLGNYGYTF. The V call is TRBV11-2, the J call TRBJ1-2, with D hard to call. The CDR3 runs 12 residues. Germline V gene data show CDR1 as SGHAT and CDR2 as FQNNGV. With 1 base removed from V and 2 bases from J, the gap between germline ends came to 2 bases.

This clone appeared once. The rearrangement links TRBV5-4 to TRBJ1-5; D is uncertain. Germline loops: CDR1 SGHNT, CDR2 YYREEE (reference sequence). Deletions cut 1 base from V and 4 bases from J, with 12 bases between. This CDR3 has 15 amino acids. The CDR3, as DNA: TGTGCCAGCAGCTTGCTGAGGGTTGGGAATCAGCCCCAGCATTTT. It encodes CASSLLRVGNQPQHF.

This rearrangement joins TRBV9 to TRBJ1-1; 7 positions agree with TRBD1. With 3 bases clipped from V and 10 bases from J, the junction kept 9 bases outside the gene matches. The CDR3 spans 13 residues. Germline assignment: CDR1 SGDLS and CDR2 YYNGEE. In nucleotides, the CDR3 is TGTGCCAGCAGCGGTACAACAGGGGCTGGAGCTTTCTTT. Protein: CASSGTTGAGAFF.

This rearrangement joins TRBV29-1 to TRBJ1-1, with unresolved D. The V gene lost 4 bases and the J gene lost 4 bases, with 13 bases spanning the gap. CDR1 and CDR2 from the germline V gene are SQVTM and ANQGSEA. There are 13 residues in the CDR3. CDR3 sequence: CSVAGGPPTEAFF. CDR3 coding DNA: TGCAGCGTTGCCGGTGGGCCTCCCACTGAAGCTTTCTTT.

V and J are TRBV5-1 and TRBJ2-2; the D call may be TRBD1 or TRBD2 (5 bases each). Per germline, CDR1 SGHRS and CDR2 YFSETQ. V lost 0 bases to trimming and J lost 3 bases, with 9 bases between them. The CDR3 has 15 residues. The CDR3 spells CASSLVVGDTGELFF. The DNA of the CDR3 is TGCGCCAGCAGCTTGGTGGTGGGGGACACCGGGGAGCTGTTTTTT.

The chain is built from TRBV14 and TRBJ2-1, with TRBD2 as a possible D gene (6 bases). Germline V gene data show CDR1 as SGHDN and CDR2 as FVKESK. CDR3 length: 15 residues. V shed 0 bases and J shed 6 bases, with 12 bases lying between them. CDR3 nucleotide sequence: TGTGCCAGCAGCCAAGATCCCCCCGGGAGCAATGAGCAGTTCTTC. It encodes CASSQDPPGSNEQFF.

The DNA of the CDR3 is TGTGCCAGCAGCCCTCGGGACAGGGAGATACAGCCCCAGCATTTT. Encoded protein: CASSPRDREIQPQHF. The chain couples TRBV7-9 to TRBJ1-5; TRBD1 matches 9 bases. CDR3 length equals 15 residues. The ends lost 5 bases at V and 7 bases at J; junction bases unmatched: 9. Germline-derived CDR1 and CDR2 are SEHNR and FQNEAQ (reference sequence).

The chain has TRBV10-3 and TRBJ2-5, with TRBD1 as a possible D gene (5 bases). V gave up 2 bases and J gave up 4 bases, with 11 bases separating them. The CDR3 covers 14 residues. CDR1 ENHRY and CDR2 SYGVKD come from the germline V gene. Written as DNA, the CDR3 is TGTGCCATCAGTGAGGGGGCCCGCGCAGAGACCCAGTACTTC. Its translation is CAISEGARAETQYF.

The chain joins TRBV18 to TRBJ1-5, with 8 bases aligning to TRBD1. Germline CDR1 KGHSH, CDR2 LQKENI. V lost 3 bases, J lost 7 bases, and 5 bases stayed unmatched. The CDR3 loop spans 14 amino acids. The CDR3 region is CASSPTGEGQPQHF. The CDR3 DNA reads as TGTGCCAGCTCACCGACAGGGGAGGGACAGCCCCAGCATTTT.

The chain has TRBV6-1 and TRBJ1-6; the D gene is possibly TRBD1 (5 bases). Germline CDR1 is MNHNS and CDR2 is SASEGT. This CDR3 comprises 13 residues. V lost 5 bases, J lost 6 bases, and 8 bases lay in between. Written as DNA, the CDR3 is TGTGCCAGCAGTTCGGACATTAATTCACCCCTCCACTTT. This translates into CASSSDINSPLHF.

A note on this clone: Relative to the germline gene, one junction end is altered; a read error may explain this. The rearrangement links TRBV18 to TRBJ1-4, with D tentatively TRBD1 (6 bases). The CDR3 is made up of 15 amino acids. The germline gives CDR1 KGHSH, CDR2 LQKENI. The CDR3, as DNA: TGTGCCAGCTCACCAAACGGGGGCTCTAAGGAAAAACTGTTTTTT. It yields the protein CASSPNGGSKEKLFF.

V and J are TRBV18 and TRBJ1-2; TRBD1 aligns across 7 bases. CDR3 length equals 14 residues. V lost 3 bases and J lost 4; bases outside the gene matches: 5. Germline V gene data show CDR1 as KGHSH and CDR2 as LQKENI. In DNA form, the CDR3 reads TGTGCCAGCTCACCGGGACAGACCATCTATGGCTACACCTTC. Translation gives CASSPGQTIYGYTF.

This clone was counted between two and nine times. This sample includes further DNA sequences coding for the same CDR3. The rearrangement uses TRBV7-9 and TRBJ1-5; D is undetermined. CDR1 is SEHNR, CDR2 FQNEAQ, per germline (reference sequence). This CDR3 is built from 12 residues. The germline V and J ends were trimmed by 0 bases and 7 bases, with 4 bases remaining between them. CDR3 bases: TGTGCCAGCAGCTTAGCGGACCAGCCCCAGCATTTT. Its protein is CASSLADQPQHF.

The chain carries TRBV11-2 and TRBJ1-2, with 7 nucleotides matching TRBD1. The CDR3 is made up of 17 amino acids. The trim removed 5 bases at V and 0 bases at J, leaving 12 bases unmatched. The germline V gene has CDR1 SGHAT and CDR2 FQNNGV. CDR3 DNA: TGTGCCAGCAGCGGCGGCCCCGGGACAGCAACTAACTATGGCTACACCTTC. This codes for CASSGGPGTATNYGYTF.

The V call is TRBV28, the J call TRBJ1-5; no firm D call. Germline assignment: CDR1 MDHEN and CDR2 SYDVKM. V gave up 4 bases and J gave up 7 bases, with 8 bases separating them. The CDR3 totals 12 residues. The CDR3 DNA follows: TGTGCCAGCAGTTCACTTGGACAGCCCCAGCATTTT. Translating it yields CASSSLGQPQHF.

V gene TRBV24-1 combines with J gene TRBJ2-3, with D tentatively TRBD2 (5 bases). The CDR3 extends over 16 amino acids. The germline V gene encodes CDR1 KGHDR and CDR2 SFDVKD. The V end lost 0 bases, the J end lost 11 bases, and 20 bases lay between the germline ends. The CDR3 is CATSDLQGRRSQGQYF. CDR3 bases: TGTGCCACCAGTGATTTGCAAGGACGGAGGTCCCAAGGGCAGTATTTT.

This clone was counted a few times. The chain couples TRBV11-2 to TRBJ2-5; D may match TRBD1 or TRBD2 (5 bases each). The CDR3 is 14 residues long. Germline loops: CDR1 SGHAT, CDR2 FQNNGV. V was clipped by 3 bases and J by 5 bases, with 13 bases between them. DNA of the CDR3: TGTGCCAGCAGCTTCTCAGGGAGAGGGGAGACCCAGTACTTC. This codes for CASSFSGRGETQYF.

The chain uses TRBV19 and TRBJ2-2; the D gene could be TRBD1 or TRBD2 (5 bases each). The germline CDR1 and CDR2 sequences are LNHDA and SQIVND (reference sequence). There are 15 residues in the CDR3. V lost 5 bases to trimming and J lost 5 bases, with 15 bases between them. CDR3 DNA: TGTGCCAGTAGTCGGCAGCCGAGGGGTACCGGGGAGCTGTTTTTT. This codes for CASSRQPRGTGELFF.

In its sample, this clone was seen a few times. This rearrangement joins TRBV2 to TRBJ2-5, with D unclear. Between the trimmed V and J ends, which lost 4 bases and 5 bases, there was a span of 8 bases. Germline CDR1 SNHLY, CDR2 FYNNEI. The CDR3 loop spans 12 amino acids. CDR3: CASSVVRETQYF. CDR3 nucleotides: TGTGCCAGCAGTGTGGTCCGGGAGACCCAGTACTTC.

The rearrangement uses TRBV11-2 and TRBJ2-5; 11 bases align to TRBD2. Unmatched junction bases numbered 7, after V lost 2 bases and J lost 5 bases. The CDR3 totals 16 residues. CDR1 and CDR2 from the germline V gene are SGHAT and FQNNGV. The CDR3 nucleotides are TGTGCCAGCAGCTTAATGTTAGCGGGGGGGCGGGAGACCCAGTACTTC. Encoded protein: CASSLMLAGGRETQYF. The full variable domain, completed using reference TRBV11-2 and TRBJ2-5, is EAGVAQSPRYKIIEKRQSVAFWCNPISGHATLYWYQQILGQGPKLLIQFQNNGVVDDSQLPKDRFSAERLKGVDSTLKIQPAKLEDSAVYLCASSLMLAGGRETQYFGPGTRLLVL.

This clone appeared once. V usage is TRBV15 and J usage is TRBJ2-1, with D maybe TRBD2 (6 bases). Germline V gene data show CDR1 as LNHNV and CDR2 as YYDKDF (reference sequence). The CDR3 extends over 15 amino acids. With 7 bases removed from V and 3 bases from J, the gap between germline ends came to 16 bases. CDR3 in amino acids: CATTIAGTIYNEQFF. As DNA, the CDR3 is TGTGCCACCACAATCGCGGGGACCATCTACAATGAGCAGTTCTTC.

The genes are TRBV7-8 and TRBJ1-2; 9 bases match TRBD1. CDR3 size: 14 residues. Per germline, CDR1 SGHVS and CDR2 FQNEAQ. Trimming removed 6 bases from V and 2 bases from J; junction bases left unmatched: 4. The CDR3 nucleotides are TGTGCCAGCAGGGGGGACAGGGCAAACTATGGCTACACCTTC. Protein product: CASRGDRANYGYTF.